Listed below are T cell receptor beta chains from one sample, sequenced in a study of identical twins. TCRdb fed the 5' RACE reads into MiXCR, producing one record per CDR3 protein. Seen here are some 790,000 distinct CDR3 sequences, 15% to 20% observed once, and the top ten hold roughly 13%. This sample was also put to use in a study of T cells expressing NK-cell markers.

Input material: PBMCs. Receptor source: a woman aged 18-30 years in good health. Both conserved end residues are part of each CDR3. Each record gives: D gene, V gene, J gene, clone size, CDR3 DNA, CDR3 protein. A D gene is named only where the DNA matches it firmly. Not every row has a clone size; where given, it reads once, few, many or a size class.

>NA|TRBV12-3/TRBV12-4|TRBJ1-5|few
TGTGCCAGCCACAGAGGGGCTAGCAATCAGCCCCAGCATTTT
CASHRGASNQPQHF
>TRBD2|TRBV5-1|TRBJ2-1|NA
TGCGCCAGCAGCTGGATACCTAGCGGGGAAGTCTACAATGAGCAGTTCTTC
CASSWIPSGEVYNEQFF
>NA|TRBV12-3/TRBV12-4|TRBJ2-1|NA
TGTGCCAGCAGTTTGGCTAGCCGGGAGAATGAGCAGTTCTTC
CASSLASRENEQFF
>TRBD1|TRBV12-3/TRBV12-4|TRBJ2-7|many
TGTGCCAGCAGGGGACAGGGTGTGAGAAGCGAGCAGTACTTC
CASRGQGVRSEQYF
>NA|TRBV9|TRBJ2-1|many
TGTGCCAGCAGCGTAGAATCCAGCGGGACATCCAATGAGCAGTTCTTC
CASSVESSGTSNEQFF
>NA|TRBV20-1|TRBJ1-1|NA
TGCAGTGCTAGAGATACCAGAAGGAACACTGAAGCTTTCTTT
CSARDTRRNTEAFF
>NA|TRBV6-1|TRBJ1-1|many
TGTGCCAGCAGTGGAGACCCGAACACTGAAGCTTTCTTT
CASSGDPNTEAFF
>NA|TRBV5-5|TRBJ1-1|few
TGTGCCAGCAGCTTGGAATGGCAGGTTGAAGCTTTCTTT
CASSLEWQVEAFF
>NA|TRBV7-6|TRBJ2-1|NA
TGTGCCAGCAGCTTAGGAGGTTACCTAAACAATGAGCAGTTCTTC
CASSLGGYLNNEQFF
>NA|TRBV20-1|TRBJ2-1|NA
TGCAGTGTACTAGCAATACGCGGTGAGCAGTTCTTC
CSVLAIRGEQFF
>TRBD2|TRBV5-1|TRBJ2-3|few
TGCGCCAGCAGCTCTCGCACTAGCGGAAGAGAGGGGCGGACAGATACGCAGTATTTT
CASSSRTSGREGRTDTQYF
>NA|TRBV3-1|TRBJ1-1|NA
TGTGCCACACCCCAGGGGAACACTGAAGCTTTCTTT
CATPQGNTEAFF
>NA|TRBV6-1|TRBJ1-2|NA
TGTGCCAGCAGCGAGGGGGTGTTTGGCTACACCTTC
CASSEGVFGYTF
>NA|TRBV7-7|TRBJ2-1|few
TGTGCTAGCAGCTTAGGTTACAGGCACAATGAGCAGTTCTTC
CASSLGYRHNEQFF
>NA|TRBV7-9|TRBJ2-3|NA
TGTGCCAGCACCGGTGAGGCGAATACAGATACGCAGTATTTT
CASTGEANTDTQYF
>NA|TRBV3-1|TRBJ2-2|few
TGTGCCAGCAGCTCACAACAGGGAACGAACACCGGGGAGCTGTTTTTT
CASSSQQGTNTGELFF
>TRBD2|TRBV7-9|TRBJ2-1|NA
TGTGCCAGCAGCTTTCTAGCGGGAGCTGGGAATGAGCAGTTCTTC
CASSFLAGAGNEQFF
>NA|TRBV24-1|TRBJ2-1|NA
TGTGCCACCAGTGGACCCCCACAGGTTGGCAATGAGCAGTTCTTC
CATSGPPQVGNEQFF
>NA|TRBV7-9|TRBJ1-2|NA
TGTGCCAGCAGCTCCTCAGGGAAACTGCTTGGCTACACCTTC
CASSSSGKLLGYTF
>NA|TRBV20-1|TRBJ2-5|NA
TGCAGTGCTAGAGGCCCGGGACTTCAAGAGACCCAGTACTTC
CSARGPGLQETQYF
>NA|TRBV20-1|TRBJ1-5|NA
TGCAGTGCCGAATTTACAGGGAACGAGGAGACCCAGCATTTT
CSAEFTGNEETQHF
>TRBD1|TRBV12-3/TRBV12-4|TRBJ2-5|few
TGTGCCAGCAGTTCGTCGGACAGGAAAGAGACCCAGTACTTC
CASSSSDRKETQYF
>NA|TRBV20-1|TRBJ2-3|few
TGCAGTGCTAGGGGTCTAGCAACAGATACGCAGTATTTT
CSARGLATDTQYF
>NA|TRBV7-9|TRBJ1-1|NA
TGTGCCAGCAGCTTGGGGTTCGGACTTCCGAACACTGAAGCTTTCTTT
CASSLGFGLPNTEAFF
>NA|TRBV4-1|TRBJ2-1|few
TGCGCCAGCAGCCGCATAGGAAATGAGCAGTTCTTC
CASSRIGNEQFF
>TRBD2|TRBV5-1|TRBJ2-5|NA
TGCGCCAGCAGCTTGGCGGCTAGCGGGGGTTGGGAGACCCAGTACTTC
CASSLAASGGWETQYF
>NA|TRBV14|TRBJ2-7|NA
TGTGCCAGCAGCCCCAACACAGCCTACGAGCAGTACTTC
CASSPNTAYEQYF
>TRBD2|TRBV29-1|TRBJ2-3|few
TGCAGCGTGTACCTCTGGACTAGCGGGAGGGGAACAGATACGCAGTATTTT
CSVYLWTSGRGTDTQYF
>TRBD2|TRBV20-1|TRBJ2-1|few
TGCAGTGCTAGTAAGATTGAGGCGGCTAGCGGGGGGGACTCCTACAATGAGCAGTTCTTC
CSASKIEAASGGDSYNEQFF
>NA|TRBV20-1|TRBJ2-7|NA
TGCAGTGCCCCAGACCGTCTCTACGAGCAGTACTTC
CSAPDRLYEQYF
>TRBD1|TRBV7-6|TRBJ2-3|NA
TGTGCCAGCAGCTACGGACAGGGCCTTTTGGTAGATACGCAGTATTTT
CASSYGQGLLVDTQYF
>TRBD2|TRBV6-1|TRBJ2-2|NA
TGTGCCAGCAGTATAGCGGGGGCGAACACCGGGGAGCTGTTTTTT
CASSIAGANTGELFF
>NA|TRBV9|TRBJ2-1|NA
TGTGCCAGCAGCGGCAGGTCAACCCCCCCACACAATGAGCAGTTCTTC
CASSGRSTPPHNEQFF
>TRBD2|TRBV7-9|TRBJ2-1|NA
TGTGCCAGCAGCTCCACCGGGACTAGCGACAATGAGCAGTTCTTC
CASSSTGTSDNEQFF
>TRBD2|TRBV11-1|TRBJ2-1|NA
TGTGCCAGCAGCTTACCCAGCGGGGGGGGCCTTTCCTACAATGAGCAGTTCTTC
CASSLPSGGGLSYNEQFF
>NA|TRBV12-3/TRBV12-4|TRBJ1-2|NA
TGTGCCAGCAGCACCAGGGTTGGCTATGGCTACACCTTC
CASSTRVGYGYTF
>TRBD1|TRBV4-1|TRBJ1-2|few
TGCGCCAGCAGCCCCCGGGACAGGGGGTCCTATGGCTACACCTTC
CASSPRDRGSYGYTF
>NA|TRBV4-2|TRBJ2-6|NA
TGTGCCAGCAGCGGATGGAGACAGGTTGTCAGTTCTGGGGCCAACGTCCTGACTTTC
CASSGWRQVVSSGANVLTF
>TRBD1|TRBV5-5|TRBJ2-2|few
TGTGCCAGCAGCCGTAAAGGGACAGGGTCGGACACCGGGGAGCTGTTTTTT
CASSRKGTGSDTGELFF
>TRBD1|TRBV27|TRBJ2-1|NA
TGTGCCAGCAGTCCCCAGGGGGCGCTTGGGAATGAGCAGTTCTTC
CASSPQGALGNEQFF
>TRBD2|TRBV7-2|TRBJ2-7|NA
TGTGCCAGCAGCTTAATCCGGGAGGGCCACGAGCAGTACTTC
CASSLIREGHEQYF
>NA|TRBV7-2|TRBJ2-3|few
TGTGCCAGCAGCTTACCCCACCTAGATACGCAGTATTTT
CASSLPHLDTQYF
>TRBD1|TRBV20-1|TRBJ2-2|NA
TGCAGTGCTAGAGACGGGACAGGGGGGTTGACCGGGGAGCTGTTTTTT
CSARDGTGGLTGELFF
>NA|TRBV5-1|TRBJ2-2|NA
TGCGCCAGCAGCTTAAGAGGGTCAATCACCGGGGAGCTGTTTTTT
CASSLRGSITGELFF
>NA|TRBV5-5|TRBJ1-1|few
TGTGCCAGCAGCTTGGGAGGGATTGAAGCTTTCTTT
CASSLGGIEAFF
>NA|TRBV6-1|TRBJ2-7|few
TGTGCCAGCAGTGACCGGGGAACATATAGCTACGAGCAGTACTTC
CASSDRGTYSYEQYF
>NA|TRBV11-3|TRBJ2-1|NA
TGTGCCAGCAGGGGGGACGAGAGAGCCCAGTTCTTC
CASRGDERAQFF
>TRBD2|TRBV5-5|TRBJ2-1|few
TGTGCCAGCAGCTTGTACCAGCCTCCTAGCGGGGCCTACAATGAGCAGTTCTTC
CASSLYQPPSGAYNEQFF